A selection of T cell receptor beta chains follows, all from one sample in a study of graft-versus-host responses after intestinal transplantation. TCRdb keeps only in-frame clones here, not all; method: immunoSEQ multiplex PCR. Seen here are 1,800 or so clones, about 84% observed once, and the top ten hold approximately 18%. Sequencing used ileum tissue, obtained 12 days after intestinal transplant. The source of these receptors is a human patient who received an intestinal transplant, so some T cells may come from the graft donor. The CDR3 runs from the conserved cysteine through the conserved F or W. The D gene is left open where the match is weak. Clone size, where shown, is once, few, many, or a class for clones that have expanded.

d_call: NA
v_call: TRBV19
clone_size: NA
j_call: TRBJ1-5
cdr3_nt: TGTGCCAGTAGTATAACCAGGATTTGGCAGCCCCAGCATTTT
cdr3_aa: CASSITRIWQPQHF

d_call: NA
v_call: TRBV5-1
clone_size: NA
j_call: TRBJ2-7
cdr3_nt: TGCGCCAGCATCGGCAGTTGGGGACTCTACGAGCAGTACTTC
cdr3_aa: CASIGSWGLYEQYF

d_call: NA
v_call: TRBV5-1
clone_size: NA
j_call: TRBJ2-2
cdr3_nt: TGCGCCAGCAGCCCCCTGAGGGCGGGGAATACCGGGGAGCTGTTTTTT
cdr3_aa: CASSPLRAGNTGELFF

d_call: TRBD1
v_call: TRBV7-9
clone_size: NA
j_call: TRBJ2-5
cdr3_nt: TGTGCCAGCAGCTTAATTCCCAGGGGGCTTAGAACGACCCAGTACTTC
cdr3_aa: CASSLIPRGLRTTQYF

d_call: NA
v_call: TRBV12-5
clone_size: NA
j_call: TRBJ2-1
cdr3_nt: TGTGCTAGTGGCGTCAGGGGGCCGGGCGGGAGGTCCTACTACAATGAGCAGTTCTTC
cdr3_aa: CASGVRGPGGRSYYNEQFF

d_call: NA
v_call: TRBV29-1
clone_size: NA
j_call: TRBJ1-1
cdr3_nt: TGCAGCGTTGAATGGGGTCGAACTGAAGCTTTCTTT
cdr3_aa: CSVEWGRTEAFF

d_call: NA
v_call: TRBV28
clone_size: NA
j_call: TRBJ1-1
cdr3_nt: TGTGCCAGCAGCCGTTACCCCCCGGACAACCTAAAATCTGAAGCTTTCTTT
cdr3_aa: CASSRYPPDNLKSEAFF

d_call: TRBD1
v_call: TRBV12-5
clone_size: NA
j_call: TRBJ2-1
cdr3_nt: TGTGCTAGTGGACCGGGACAGGGGCCTTCCAATGAGCAGTTCTTC
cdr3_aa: CASGPGQGPSNEQFF

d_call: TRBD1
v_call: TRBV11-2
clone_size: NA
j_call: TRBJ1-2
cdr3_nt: TGTGCCAGCAGCTTAGTAGGACAGGGGGGCTATGGCTACACCTTC
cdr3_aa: CASSLVGQGGYGYTF

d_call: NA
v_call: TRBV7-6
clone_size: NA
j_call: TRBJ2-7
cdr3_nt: TGTGCCAGCAGCTTAGAGGTCAGGGTGACCCCCTACGAGCAGTACTTC
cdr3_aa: CASSLEVRVTPYEQYF

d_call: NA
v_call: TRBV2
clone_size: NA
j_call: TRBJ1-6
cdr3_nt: TGTGCCATCCACCCCTCACCCCTCCACTTT
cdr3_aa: CAIHPSPLHF

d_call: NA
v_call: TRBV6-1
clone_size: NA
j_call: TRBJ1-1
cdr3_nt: TGTGCCAGCATTTTGATCAGGAACACTGAAGCTTTCTTT
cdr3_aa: CASILIRNTEAFF

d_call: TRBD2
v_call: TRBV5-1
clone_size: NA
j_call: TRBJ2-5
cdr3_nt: TGCGCCAGCAGCTTGGATCCTAGCGGGATCCAAGAGACCCAGTACTTC
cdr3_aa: CASSLDPSGIQETQYF

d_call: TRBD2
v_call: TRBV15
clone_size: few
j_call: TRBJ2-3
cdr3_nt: TGTGCCACCAGCAGGCGGACTAGTGATCCAGATACGCAGTATTTT
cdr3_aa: CATSRRTSDPDTQYF